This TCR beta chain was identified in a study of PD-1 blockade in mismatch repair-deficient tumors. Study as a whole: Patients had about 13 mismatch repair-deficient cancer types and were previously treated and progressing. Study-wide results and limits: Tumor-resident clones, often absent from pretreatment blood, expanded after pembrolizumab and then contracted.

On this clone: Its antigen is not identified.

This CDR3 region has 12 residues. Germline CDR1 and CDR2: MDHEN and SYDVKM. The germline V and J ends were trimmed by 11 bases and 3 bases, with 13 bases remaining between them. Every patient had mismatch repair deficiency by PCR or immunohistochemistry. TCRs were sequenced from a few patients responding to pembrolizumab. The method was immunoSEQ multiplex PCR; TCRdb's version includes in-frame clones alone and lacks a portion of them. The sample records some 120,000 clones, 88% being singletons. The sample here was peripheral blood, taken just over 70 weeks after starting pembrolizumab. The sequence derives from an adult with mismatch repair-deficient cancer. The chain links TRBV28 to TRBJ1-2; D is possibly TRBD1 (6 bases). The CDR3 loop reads CAGGTIDYGYTF. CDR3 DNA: TGTGCCGGAGGGACAATCGACTATGGCTACACCTTC.